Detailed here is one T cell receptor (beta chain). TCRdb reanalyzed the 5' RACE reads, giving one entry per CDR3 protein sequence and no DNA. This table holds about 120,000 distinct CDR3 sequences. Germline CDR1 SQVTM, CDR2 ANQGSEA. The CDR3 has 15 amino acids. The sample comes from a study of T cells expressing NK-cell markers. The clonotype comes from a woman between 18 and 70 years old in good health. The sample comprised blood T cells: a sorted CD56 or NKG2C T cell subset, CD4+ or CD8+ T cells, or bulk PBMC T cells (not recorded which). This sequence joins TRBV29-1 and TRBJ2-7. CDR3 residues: CSVEGEDGPTYEQYF.